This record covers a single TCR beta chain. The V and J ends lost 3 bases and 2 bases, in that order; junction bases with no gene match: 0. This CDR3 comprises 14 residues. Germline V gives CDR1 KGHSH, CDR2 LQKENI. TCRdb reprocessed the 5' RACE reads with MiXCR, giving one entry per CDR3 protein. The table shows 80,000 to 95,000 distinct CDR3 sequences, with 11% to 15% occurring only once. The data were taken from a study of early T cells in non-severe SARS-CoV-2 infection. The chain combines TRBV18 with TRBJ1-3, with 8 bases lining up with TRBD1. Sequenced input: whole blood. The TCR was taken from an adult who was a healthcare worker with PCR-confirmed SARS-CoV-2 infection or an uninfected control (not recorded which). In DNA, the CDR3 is TGTGCCAGCTCACCGGGACAGGCTGGAAACACCATATATTTT. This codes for CASSPGQAGNTIYF.